The entry below describes one TCR beta chain. Genomic DNA was the source, and TCR beta CDR3 was amplified from it by two-round multiplex PCR. During first-round PCR, primers specific to each TRBV and TRBJ gene were used. TCRdb independently ran MiXCR on the multiplex PCR reads; one entry per CDR3 protein. Of over 20,000 distinct CDR3 sequences listed, roughly 37% are singletons. This sample stems from a study of prognosis after radiotherapy for stage I lung cancer. About the study: The study enrolled patients with stage I non-small cell lung cancer between 2018 and early 2019. Of the enrolled patients, under 15 had newly diagnosed primary stage I lung tumors, while four or five had oligometastatic NSCLC following surgical resection of the primary tumor.

Two sampling time points were used, and 5 to 6.5 milliliters of peripheral blood were drawn at each. The V gene lost 5 bases and the J gene lost 2 bases, with 13 bases spanning the gap. Looked up from germline, CDR1 is MNHEY and CDR2 is SVGEGT. The CDR3 runs 14 residues. The material was PBMCs, obtained before or after stereotactic body radiation therapy (not recorded which). This TCR came from a donor aged 50 or older with non-small cell lung cancer. The gene calls are TRBV6-2 or TRBV6-3 and TRBJ2-7; D possibly corresponds to TRBD2 (6 bases). The CDR3 here is CASSPGERAYEQYF. The CDR3 bases are TGTGCCAGCAGTCCGGGGGAGAGGGCCTACGAGCAGTACTTC.